The 3 T cell receptor beta chains given below trace back to one sample, sequenced in a study of blood T cell repertoires in COVID-19. The data were produced by immunoSEQ multiplex PCR, yet TCRdb's version contains in-frame clones alone and is incomplete. The sample yields under 200,000 clones, about 86% seen once. Source material: peripheral blood. The source is a man aged 25-40 years with active or convalescent COVID-19.

The chain is built from TRBV6-2 or TRBV6-3 and TRBJ2-5; TRBD1 agrees at 12 bases. This CDR3 comprises 16 residues. CDR1 and CDR2 (germline): MNHEY, SVGEGT. J was trimmed by 4 bases and V by 1 base; bases with no gene match: 4. The CDR3 is CASSYFGDRGRETQYF. CDR3 bases: TGTGCCAGCAGTTACTTCGGGGACAGGGGGCGAGAGACCCAGTACTTC.

V is TRBV12-3 or TRBV12-4 and J is TRBJ1-5; weak D call: TRBD1 (6 bases). Trimming took off 8 bases at V and 5 bases at J, with 10 bases between the two ends. This CDR3 region has 12 residues. Here the CDR3 DNA reads TGTGCCAGCCAGGGGTTCGATCAGCCCCAGCATTTT. It codes for CASQGFDQPQHF.

V usage is TRBV7-3 and J usage is TRBJ2-4, with D possibly TRBD1 on 5 matching bases. CDR3 length: 16 amino acids. CDR1 and CDR2 from the germline V gene are SGHTA and FQGTGA. V was pared by 5 bases and J by 1 base, with 15 bases between. DNA of the CDR3: TGTGCCAGCAGCCCCAGGGTCCTGGGGGCCAAAAACATTCAGTACTTC. Protein product: CASSPRVLGAKNIQYF.